This entry lists 12 T cell receptor beta chains sequenced from one sample in a study of beta chain features in type 1 diabetes. cDNA synthesis used the whole RNA isolate, giving expressed TCRB sequences. TCRdb's copy holds only in-frame clones and misses some; the assay was immunoSEQ multiplex PCR. The sample records 300,000 or so clones, 6.5% to 10% being singletons. The sample consisted of central memory CD4+ T cells from blood. The receptor set was obtained from a woman aged 18-35 years in good health.

V usage is TRBV7-9 and J usage is TRBJ2-2; 7 nucleotides line up with TRBD2. Germline lookup yields CDR1 SEHNR and CDR2 FQNEAQ (reference sequence). The CDR3 has 14 residues. Trimming cost V 7 bases and J 1 base; bases outside gene matches: 3. For the CDR3, the DNA is TGTGCCAGCATCCAGCGGGAGAACACCGGGGAGCTGTTTTTT. This sequence encodes CASIQRENTGELFF. The whole variable domain, filled in from reference TRBV7-9 and TRBJ2-2, reads DTGVSQNPRHKITKRGQNVTFRCDPISEHNRLYWYRQTLGQGPEFLTYFQNEAQLEKSRLLSDRFSAERPKGSFSTLEIQRTEQGDSAMYLCASIQRENTGELFFGEGSRLTVL.

This chain links TRBV28 with TRBJ2-6; tentatively, D is TRBD1 (6 bases). The V and J ends lost 7 bases and 1 base respectively, with 17 bases between them. Per the germline V gene, CDR1 is MDHEN and CDR2 is SYDVKM. The CDR3 has 17 residues. CDR3 residues: CASTRDITYSGANVLTF. The CDR3 region has the DNA TGTGCCAGCACACGGGACATAACATATTCTGGGGCCAACGTCCTGACTTTC.

This clone was recorded a few times. This chain links TRBV4-1 with TRBJ2-2; unclear D gene. Germline V lookup: CDR1 MGHRA, CDR2 YSYEKL. V was pared by 0 bases and J by 1 base, with 9 bases between. The CDR3 contains 16 residues. The CDR3 loop reads CASSQDSRRNTGELFF. The CDR3 DNA sequence: TGCGCCAGCAGCCAAGATTCTAGGAGGAACACCGGGGAGCTGTTTTTT.

This clone was observed a handful of times. A read error likely explains this, since a far larger clone differs by one base. This chain connects TRBV11-2 to TRBJ2-2, with D possibly TRBD1 on 6 matching bases. CDR1 is SGHAT and CDR2 is FQNNGV in the germline V gene. The CDR3 contains 13 residues. V lost 6 bases and J 1 base, leaving 6 bases between the germline ends. Here the CDR3 DNA reads TGTGCCAGCAGACAGGGGAACACCGGGGAGCTGTTTTTT. It encodes CASRQGNTGELFF.

On this clone itself: Different DNA sequences within this sample yield the same CDR3. The chain uses TRBV6-1 and TRBJ2-1, with 12 bases lining up with TRBD2. Germline assignment: CDR1 MNHNS and CDR2 SASEGT. This CDR3 comprises 15 residues. The V and J ends lost 3 bases and 6 bases, in that order; junction bases with no gene match: 3. The DNA for the CDR3 is TGTGCCAGCAGTGAGACTAGCGGGAGTGTCAATGAGCAGTTCTTC. It codes for CASSETSGSVNEQFF.

This clone came up many times. The chain joins TRBV7-8 to TRBJ1-5; D uncertain. The germline V gene has CDR1 SGHVS and CDR2 FQNEAQ. Trimming took off 5 bases at V and 5 bases at J, with 7 bases between the two ends. This CDR3 is built from 12 residues. CDR3 nucleotides: TGTGCCAGCAGCCCGCACGATCAGCCCCAGCATTTT. Translation: CASSPHDQPQHF.

V gene TRBV27 combines with J gene TRBJ1-4; unclear D gene. The V gene lost 0 bases and the J gene lost 7 bases, with 12 bases spanning the gap. From germline, CDR1 is MNHEY and CDR2 SMNVEV (reference sequence). This CDR3 comprises 15 residues. CDR3 sequence (DNA): TGTGCCAGCAGTTTATCGGCCTACACGGGTGAAAAACTGTTTTTT. This gives the protein CASSLSAYTGEKLFF.

This clone occurred a few times. The rearrangement links TRBV11-1 to TRBJ2-5; maybe TRBD1 (5 bases). There are 14 residues in the CDR3. Trimming shortened V by 5 bases and J by 2 bases, and 12 bases separated the two germline ends. Germline V gene lookup returns CDR1 SGHAT and CDR2 FQDESV (reference sequence). The CDR3 bases are TGTGCCAGCAGCACTCGACAGACTCAAGAGACCCAGTACTTC. Translated, it gives CASSTRQTQETQYF.

The rearrangement joins TRBV5-6 to TRBJ2-1, with D maybe TRBD2 (5 bases). Germline assignment: CDR1 SGHDT and CDR2 YYEEEE. This CDR3 contains 16 residues. Trimming stripped 4 bases from V and 2 bases from J, with 16 bases between. CDR3 DNA: TGTGCCAGCAGCCCCTTTGTCTCGGAGGCCTACAATGAGCAGTTCTTC. Amino acid sequence: CASSPFVSEAYNEQFF.

In its sample, this clone was seen a few times. The V gene is TRBV4-3, the J gene TRBJ2-3, with a possible D match to TRBD2 (5 bases). Between the trimmed V and J ends, which lost 0 bases and 8 bases, there was a span of 12 bases. This CDR3 spans 14 amino acids. Germline CDR1 is LGHNA and CDR2 is YSLEER. The DNA of the CDR3 is TGCGCCAGCAGCCAAGAACGTGCCCGGGGTACGCAGTATTTT. It codes for CASSQERARGTQYF.

The V and J genes are TRBV5-1 and TRBJ2-2; D may be TRBD1 (6 bases). V lost 1 base and J 0 bases, leaving 19 bases between the germline ends. The germline CDR1 and CDR2 sequences are SGHRS and YFSETQ. This CDR3 is 19 amino acids long. The CDR3 loop is CASSLRAGVTPPNTGELFF. Here the CDR3 DNA reads TGCGCCAGCAGCTTGCGAGCAGGGGTAACCCCTCCGAACACCGGGGAGCTGTTTTTT.

This clone was observed a few times. This chain connects TRBV7-2 to TRBJ2-7; 8 bases fit TRBD1. The V segment lost 2 bases and the J segment 3 bases; nucleotides outside the gene matches: 9. Germline CDR1 SGHTA, CDR2 FQGNSA. This CDR3 is 16 amino acids long. CDR3 amino acids: CASSLRRTGIVYEQYF. The CDR3 nucleotides are TGTGCCAGCAGCTTACGACGGACAGGGATAGTCTACGAGCAGTACTTC.